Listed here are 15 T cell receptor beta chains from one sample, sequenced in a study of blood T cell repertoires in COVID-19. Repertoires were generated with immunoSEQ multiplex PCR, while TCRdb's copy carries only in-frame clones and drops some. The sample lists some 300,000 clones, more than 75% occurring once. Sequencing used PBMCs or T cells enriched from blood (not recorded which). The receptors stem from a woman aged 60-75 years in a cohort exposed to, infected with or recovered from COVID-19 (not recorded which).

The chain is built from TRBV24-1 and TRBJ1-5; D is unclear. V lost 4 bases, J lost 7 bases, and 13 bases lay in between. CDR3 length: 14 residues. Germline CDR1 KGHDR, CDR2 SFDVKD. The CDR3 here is CATSDGEFSQPQHF. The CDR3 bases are TGTGCCACCAGTGACGGAGAGTTTTCGCAGCCCCAGCATTTT.

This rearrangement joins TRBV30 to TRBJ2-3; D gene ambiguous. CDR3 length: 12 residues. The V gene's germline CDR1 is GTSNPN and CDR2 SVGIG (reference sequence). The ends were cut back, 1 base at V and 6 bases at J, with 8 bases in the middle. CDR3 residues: CAWSAGVDTQYF. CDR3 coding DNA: TGTGCCTGGAGTGCAGGTGTGGATACGCAGTATTTT.

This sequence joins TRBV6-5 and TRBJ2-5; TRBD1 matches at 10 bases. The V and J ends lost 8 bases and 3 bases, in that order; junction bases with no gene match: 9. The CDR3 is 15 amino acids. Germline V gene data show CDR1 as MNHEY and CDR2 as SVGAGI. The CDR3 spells CASQGTGTGEETQYF. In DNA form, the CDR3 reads TGTGCCAGCCAGGGGACCGGGACAGGGGAAGAGACCCAGTACTTC.

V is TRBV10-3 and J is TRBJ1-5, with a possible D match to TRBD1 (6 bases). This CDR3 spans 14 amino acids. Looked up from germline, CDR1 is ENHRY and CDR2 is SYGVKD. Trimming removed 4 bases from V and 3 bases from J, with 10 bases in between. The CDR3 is CAISGQESNQPQHF. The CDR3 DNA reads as TGTGCCATCAGTGGACAGGAGTCCAATCAGCCCCAGCATTTT.

CDR3 nucleotides: TGTGCCAGCAGCCAAGATGAGGAGGGGCGCATAAACTATGGCTACACCTTC. This gives the protein CASSQDEEGRINYGYTF. This sequence joins TRBV3-1 (or the pseudogene TRBV3-2) and TRBJ1-2, with a weak D call TRBD1 (5 bases). Between the trimmed V and J ends, which lost 0 bases and 2 bases, there was a span of 16 bases. This CDR3 is 17 amino acids long. Germline CDR1 reads LGHDT; CDR2 reads YNNKEL (reference sequence).

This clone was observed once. The CDR3 DNA reads TGTGCCAGCAGCCAAGAGGGTCAGGGTTACGAGCAGTACTTC. This encodes CASSQEGQGYEQYF. The V gene is TRBV4-2, the J gene TRBJ2-7, with D possibly being TRBD1 (5 bases). CDR3 length: 14 amino acids. V lost 0 bases and J 4 bases, leaving 10 bases between the germline ends. Germline V CDR1 and CDR2: LGHNA, YNFKEQ.

This chain's CDR3 is CASSELTGRGGQPQHF. The CDR3 DNA follows: TGTGCCAGCAGTGAGCTAACAGGCAGGGGTGGTCAGCCCCAGCATTTT. The chain carries TRBV6-1 and TRBJ1-5, with TRBD1 as a possible D gene (6 bases). Looked up from germline, CDR1 is MNHNS and CDR2 is SASEGT. The CDR3 consists of 16 residues. V was shortened by 3 bases and J by 6 bases, with 18 bases between the two germline ends.

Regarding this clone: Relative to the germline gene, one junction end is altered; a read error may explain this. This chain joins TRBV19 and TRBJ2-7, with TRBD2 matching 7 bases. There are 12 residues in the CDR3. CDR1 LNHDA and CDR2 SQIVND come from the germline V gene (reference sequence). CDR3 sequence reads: CASSIGGSPLSF. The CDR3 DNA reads TGTGCCAGTAGTATTGGCGGGAGCCCTCTGAGCTTC.

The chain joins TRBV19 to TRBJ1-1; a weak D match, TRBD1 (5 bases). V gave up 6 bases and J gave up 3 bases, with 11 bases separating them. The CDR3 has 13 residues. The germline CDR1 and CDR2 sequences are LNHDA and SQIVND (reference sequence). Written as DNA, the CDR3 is TGTGCCAGTAGCGTACAGGAATACACTGAAGCTTTCTTT. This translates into CASSVQEYTEAFF. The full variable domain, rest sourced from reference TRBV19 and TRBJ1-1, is DGGITQSPKYLFRKEGQNVTLSCEQNLNHDAMYWYRQDPGQGLRLIYYSQIVNDFQKGDIAEGYSVSREKKESFPLTVTSAQKNPTAFYLCASSVQEYTEAFFGQGTRLTVV.

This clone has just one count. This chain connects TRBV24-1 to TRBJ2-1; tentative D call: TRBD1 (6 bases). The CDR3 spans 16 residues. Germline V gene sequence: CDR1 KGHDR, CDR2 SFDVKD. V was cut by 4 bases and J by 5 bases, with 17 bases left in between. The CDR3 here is CATSDTGTPSHNEQFF. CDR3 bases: TGTGCCACCAGTGACACCGGGACACCTTCGCACAATGAGCAGTTCTTC.

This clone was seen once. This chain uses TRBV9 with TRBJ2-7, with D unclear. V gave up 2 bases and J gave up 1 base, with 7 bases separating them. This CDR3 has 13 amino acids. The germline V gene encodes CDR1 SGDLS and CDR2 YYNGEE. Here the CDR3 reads CASSVYGSYEQYF. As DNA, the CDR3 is TGTGCCAGCAGCGTTTACGGTTCCTACGAGCAGTACTTC.

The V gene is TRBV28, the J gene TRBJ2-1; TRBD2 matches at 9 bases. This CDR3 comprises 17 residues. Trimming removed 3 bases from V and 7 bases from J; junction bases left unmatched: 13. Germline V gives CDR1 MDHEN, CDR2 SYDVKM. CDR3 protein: CASSFFQGGTSTNEQFF. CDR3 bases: TGTGCCAGCAGTTTCTTTCAGGGGGGGACTAGCACGAATGAGCAGTTCTTC.

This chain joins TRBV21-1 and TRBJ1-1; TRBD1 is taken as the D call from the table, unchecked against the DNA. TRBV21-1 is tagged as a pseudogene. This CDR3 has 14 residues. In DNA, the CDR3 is TGTGCCAGCAGCAAAGAGGGGGCGAACACTGAAGCTTTCTTT. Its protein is CASSKEGANTEAFF.

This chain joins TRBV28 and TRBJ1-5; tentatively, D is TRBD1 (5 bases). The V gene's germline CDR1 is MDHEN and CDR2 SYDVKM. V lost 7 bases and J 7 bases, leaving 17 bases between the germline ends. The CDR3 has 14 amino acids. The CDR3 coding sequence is TGTGCCAGCAAACCACGCCAGGGCGGCCAGCCCCAGCATTTT. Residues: CASKPRQGGQPQHF.

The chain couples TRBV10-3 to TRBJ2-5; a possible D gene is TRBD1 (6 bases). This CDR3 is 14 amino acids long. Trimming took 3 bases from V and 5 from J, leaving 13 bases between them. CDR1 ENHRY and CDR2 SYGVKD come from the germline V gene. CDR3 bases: TGTGCCATCAGTGAAAACCAGGGGTGGGAGACCCAGTACTTC. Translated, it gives CAISENQGWETQYF.